Listed below are T cell receptor beta chains from one sample, sequenced in a study of PD-L1 blockade in urothelial cancer. The assay was immunoSEQ multiplex PCR, and TCRdb's table has in-frame clones only and misses some. Here the sample spans tens of thousands of clones, 65% to 85% being singletons. Source: PBMCs, taken around atezolizumab (anti-PD-L1) treatment. The receptors shown here come from a man aged 55 to 69 with urothelial cancer. Both conserved end residues are part of each CDR3. The D gene is left open where the match is weak. Clone sizes are given selectively: once, few, many, or a class where the clone is expanded.

clone size	J gene	V gene	D gene	CDR3 protein	CDR3 DNA
-	TRBJ1-5	TRBV2	-	CASSDRYSSNQPQHF	TGTGCCAGCAGTGACCGTTACAGCAGTAATCAGCCCCAGCATTTT
-	TRBJ2-3	TRBV19	-	CASSIDGATDTQYF	TGTGCCAGTAGTATAGATGGGGCTACAGATACGCAGTATTTT
-	TRBJ1-1	TRBV19	-	CASSIITGVDTEAFF	TGTGCCAGTAGTATAATAACGGGGGTTGACACTGAAGCTTTCTTT
-	TRBJ2-5	TRBV5-1	-	CASSLPGTQETQYF	TGCGCCAGCAGCCTTCCCGGGACACAAGAGACCCAGTACTTC
-	TRBJ2-5	TRBV5-5	TRBD1	CASSFSGGTETQYF	TGTGCCAGCAGCTTTTCAGGGGGTACGGAGACCCAGTACTTC
few	TRBJ1-6	TRBV28	-	CASRPTGTYNSPLHF	TGTGCCAGCCGCCCCACAGGGACCTATAATTCACCCCTCCACTTT
few	TRBJ2-7	TRBV15	-	CATSRDRQVTYEQYF	TGTGCCACCAGCAGAGATCGGCAGGTAACCTACGAGCAGTACTTC
-	TRBJ1-4	TRBV7-9	-	CASSLVSGTQNEKLFF	TGTGCCAGCAGCTTAGTGTCCGGCACACAGAATGAAAAACTGTTTTTT
-	TRBJ2-7	TRBV5-1	-	CASSLGSASYEQYF	TGCGCCAGCAGCTTGGGGTCAGCGTCCTACGAGCAGTACTTC
few	TRBJ2-1	TRBV27	TRBD1	CASSYRGHSYNEQFF	TGTGCCAGCAGTTACAGGGGGCACTCCTACAATGAGCAGTTCTTC
-	TRBJ2-1	TRBV7-9	-	CASSFGVVSDEQFF	TGTGCCAGCAGCTTCGGGGTAGTCTCCGATGAGCAGTTCTTC
-	TRBJ2-3	TRBV7-9	-	CASSRNQGTSTDTQYF	TGTGCCAGCAGCCGTAACCAGGGGACCAGCACAGATACGCAGTATTTT
-	TRBJ2-2	TRBV7-9	-	CASSPTMGPTTGELFF	TGTGCCAGCAGCCCGACCATGGGGCCAACCACCGGGGAGCTGTTTTTT
-	TRBJ2-1	TRBV4-1	TRBD2	CASSQPAGGWEQFF	TGCGCCAGCAGCCAACCAGCGGGGGGTTGGGAGCAGTTCTTC
few	TRBJ2-5	TRBV19	TRBD1	CASSNRGETQYF	TGTGCCAGTAGCAACAGGGGAGAGACCCAGTACTTC
-	TRBJ1-1	TRBV6-1	TRBD1	CASRLLTGGDTEAFF	TGTGCCAGCAGACTCTTAACAGGGGGGGACACTGAAGCTTTCTTT
few	TRBJ2-5	TRBV9	TRBD2	CASSVETSGAGTQYF	TGTGCCAGCAGCGTAGAGACTAGCGGGGCGGGGACCCAGTACTTC
-	TRBJ2-7	TRBV10-1	TRBD2	CASSESGLEYEQYF	TGCGCCAGCAGTGAGTCGGGACTAGAATACGAGCAGTACTTC
-	TRBJ1-4	TRBV5-1	-	CASSLDRPDEKLFF	TGCGCCAGCAGCTTGGACAGACCTGATGAAAAACTGTTTTTT
-	TRBJ2-7	TRBV11-2	TRBD1	CASSKNPGTAYEQYF	TGTGCCAGCAGCAAGAACCCCGGGACAGCCTACGAGCAGTACTTC
-	TRBJ1-1	TRBV2	TRBD1	CASGPGQGENTEAFF	TGTGCCAGCGGCCCGGGACAGGGAGAGAACACTGAAGCTTTCTTT
-	TRBJ2-5	TRBV9	TRBD2	CASSVDVGLAGGRSETQYF	TGTGCCAGCAGCGTAGACGTAGGACTAGCGGGGGGGCGTTCGGAGACCCAGTACTTC
-	TRBJ2-2	TRBV28	TRBD1	CASGARLDRGTGELFF	TGTGCCAGCGGGGCGCGATTAGACAGGGGGACCGGGGAGCTGTTTTTT
-	TRBJ1-1	TRBV28	TRBD1	CASSPRQGKLENTEAFF	TGTGCCAGCAGCCCGAGACAGGGCAAGCTAGAAAACACTGAAGCTTTCTTT
-	TRBJ2-1	TRBV7-9	TRBD2	CASSLDIAGGGDEQFF	TGTGCCAGCAGCTTAGATATTGCGGGGGGCGGGGATGAGCAGTTCTTC
once	TRBJ2-7	TRBV6-8	-	CFCRQEAAYEQYF	TGTTTTTGCAGGCAGGAGGCGGCATACGAGCAGTACTTC
once	TRBJ1-1	TRBV11-1	-	CASSLGGDRNTEAFF	TGTGCCAGCAGCTTAGGGGGGGATCGGAACACTGAAGCTTTCTTT
-	TRBJ1-5	TRBV2	-	CASKGRRGQPQHF	TGTGCCAGCAAGGGGAGGAGAGGTCAGCCCCAGCATTTT
-	TRBJ2-7	TRBV28	TRBD2	CASSSGRAREQYF	TGTGCCAGCAGTTCCGGGAGGGCTCGCGAGCAGTACTTC
-	TRBJ2-7	TRBV28	TRBD1	CASSSASGQGLYEQYF	TGTGCCAGCAGTTCAGCCTCGGGACAGGGCCTCTACGAGCAGTACTTC
-	TRBJ1-1	TRBV6-5	TRBD1	CASSYSDRLGPAFF	TGTGCCAGCAGTTACTCGGACAGGTTGGGGCCAGCTTTCTTT
once	TRBJ2-2	TRBV18	-	CASSPITANTGELFF	TGTGCCAGCTCACCTATCACAGCGAACACCGGGGAGCTGTTTTTT
-	TRBJ2-5	TRBV19	-	CASSSAGSYEYYPTQYF	TGTGCCAGTAGTTCTGCAGGGTCCTACGAATATTACCCTACCCAGTACTTC
-	TRBJ2-5	TRBV5-5	-	CASSLAGTQETQYF	TGTGCCAGCAGCTTGGCAGGGACTCAAGAGACCCAGTACTTC
-	TRBJ2-7	TRBV5-6	-	CASSIRDTSYEQYF	TGTGCCAGCAGCATCCGGGACACCTCCTACGAGCAGTACTTC
-	TRBJ2-1	TRBV6-1	TRBD2	CASSEQWGGSFEQFF	TGTGCCAGCAGTGAACAGTGGGGGGGGTCGTTTGAGCAGTTCTTC
-	TRBJ2-7	TRBV7-9	TRBD1	CASSFSGTGVYEQYF	TGTGCCAGCAGCTTTTCCGGGACAGGGGTGTACGAGCAGTACTTC
-	TRBJ2-7	TRBV5-1	TRBD1	CASSLDVGGTGARHSYEQYF	TGCGCCAGCAGCTTGGACGTCGGTGGGACAGGGGCCCGGCATTCCTACGAGCAGTACTTC
-	TRBJ2-3	TRBV7-8	-	CASSPTGTTDTQYF	TGTGCCAGCAGCCCCACAGGGACCACAGATACGCAGTATTTT
-	TRBJ1-2	TRBV7-2	-	CASSLGAGGYTF	TGTGCCAGCAGCTTAGGGGCAGGAGGCTACACCTTC
-	TRBJ1-2	TRBV5-1	-	CASSFDTPTLANYGYTF	TGCGCCAGCAGCTTTGACACCCCAACTTTAGCTAACTATGGCTACACCTTC